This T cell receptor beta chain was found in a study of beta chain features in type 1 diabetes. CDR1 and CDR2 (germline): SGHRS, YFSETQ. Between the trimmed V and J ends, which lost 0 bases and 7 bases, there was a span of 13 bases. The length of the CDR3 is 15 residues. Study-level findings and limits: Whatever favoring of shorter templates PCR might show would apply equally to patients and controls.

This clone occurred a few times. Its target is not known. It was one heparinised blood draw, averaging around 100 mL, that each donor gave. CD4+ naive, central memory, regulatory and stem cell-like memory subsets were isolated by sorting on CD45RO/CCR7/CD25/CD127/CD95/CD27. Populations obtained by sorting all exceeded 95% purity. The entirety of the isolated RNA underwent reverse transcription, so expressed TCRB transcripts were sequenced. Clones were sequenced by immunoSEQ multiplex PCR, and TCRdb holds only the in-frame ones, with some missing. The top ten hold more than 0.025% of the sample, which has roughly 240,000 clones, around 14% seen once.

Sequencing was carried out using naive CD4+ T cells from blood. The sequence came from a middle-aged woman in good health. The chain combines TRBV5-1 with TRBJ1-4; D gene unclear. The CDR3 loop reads CASSLGTGRGEKLFF. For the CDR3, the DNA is TGCGCCAGCAGCTTGGGGACCGGACGGGGTGAAAAACTGTTTTTT.